This T cell receptor beta chain was identified in a study of OX40 agonist ivuxolimab in advanced cancers. Study context: Having had anti-PD-1, anti-PD-L1 or anti-CTLA-4 therapy before was allowed, and about 40% had some.

J gave up 9 bases and V 4 bases, and 7 bases lay outside the gene matches. The CDR3 runs 15 residues. Germline assignment: CDR1 SNHLY and CDR2 FYNNEI. Using immunoSEQ multiplex PCR, the repertoire was profiled, and TCRdb retains in-frame clones only, with some absent. The table includes about 26,000 clones, 70% to 90% detected once. The chain combines TRBV2 with TRBJ2-1, with 12 bases aligning to TRBD2. Sequencing used CD4+ or CD8+ T cells sorted from blood, obtained in a trial of the OX40 agonist ivuxolimab. The sequence came from an adult with an advanced solid tumor such as melanoma, head and neck, liver or kidney cancer. Here the CDR3 reads CASSGETSGGFEQFF. CDR3 coding DNA: TGTGCCAGCAGTGGCGAGACTAGCGGGGGTTTTGAGCAGTTCTTC. Full variable domain (outside the CDR3, taken from reference TRBV2 and TRBJ2-1): EPEVTQTPSHQVTQMGQEVILRCVPISNHLYFYWYRQILGQKVEFLVSFYNNEISEKSEIFDDQFSVERPDGSNFTLKIRSTKLEDSAMYFCASSGETSGGFEQFFGPGTRLTVL.